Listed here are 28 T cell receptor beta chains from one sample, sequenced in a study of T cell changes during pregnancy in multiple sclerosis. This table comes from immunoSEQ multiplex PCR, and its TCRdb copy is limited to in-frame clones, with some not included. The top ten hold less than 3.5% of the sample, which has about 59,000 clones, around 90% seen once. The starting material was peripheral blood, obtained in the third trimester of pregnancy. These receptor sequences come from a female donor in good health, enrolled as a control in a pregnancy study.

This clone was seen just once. The CDR3 sequence: CASSPPGVGYGYTF. The CDR3 DNA is TGTGCCAGCAGCCCCCCGGGGGTAGGCTATGGCTACACCTTC. V usage is TRBV7-8 and J usage is TRBJ1-2, with D maybe TRBD1 (5 bases). Trimming pared 5 bases from V and 4 bases from J, leaving 14 bases between. The CDR3 consists of 14 residues. CDR1 is SGHVS and CDR2 is FQNEAQ in the germline V gene.

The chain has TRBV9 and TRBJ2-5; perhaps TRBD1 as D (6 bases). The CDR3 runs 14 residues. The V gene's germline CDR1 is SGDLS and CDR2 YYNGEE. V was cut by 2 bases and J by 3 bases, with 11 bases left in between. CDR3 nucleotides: TGTGCCAGCAGCGTGGGGGCCTTTGAAGAGACCCAGTACTTC. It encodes CASSVGAFEETQYF.

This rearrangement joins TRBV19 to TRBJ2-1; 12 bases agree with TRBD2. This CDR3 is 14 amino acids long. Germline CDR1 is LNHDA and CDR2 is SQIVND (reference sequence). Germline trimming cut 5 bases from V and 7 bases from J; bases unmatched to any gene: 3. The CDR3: CASSLAGGGNEQFF. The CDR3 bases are TGTGCCAGTAGTCTAGCGGGAGGGGGTAATGAGCAGTTCTTC. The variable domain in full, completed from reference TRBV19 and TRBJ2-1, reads DGGITQSPKYLFRKEGQNVTLSCEQNLNHDAMYWYRQDPGQGLRLIYYSQIVNDFQKGDIAEGYSVSREKKESFPLTVTSAQKNPTAFYLCASSLAGGGNEQFFGPGTRLTVL.

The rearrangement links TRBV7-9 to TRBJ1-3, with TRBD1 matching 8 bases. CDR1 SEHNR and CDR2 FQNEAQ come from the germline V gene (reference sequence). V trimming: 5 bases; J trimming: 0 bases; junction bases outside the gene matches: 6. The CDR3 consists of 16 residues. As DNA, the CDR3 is TGTGCCAGCAGCACGGGACAGGTTCCCTCTGGAAACACCATATATTTT. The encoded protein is CASSTGQVPSGNTIYF.

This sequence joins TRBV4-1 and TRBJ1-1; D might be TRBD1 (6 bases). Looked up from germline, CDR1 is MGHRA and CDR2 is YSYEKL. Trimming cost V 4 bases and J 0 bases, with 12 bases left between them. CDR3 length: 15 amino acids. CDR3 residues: CASSRGQLLNTEAFF. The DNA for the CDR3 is TGCGCCAGCAGCCGTGGACAGTTACTGAACACTGAAGCTTTCTTT.

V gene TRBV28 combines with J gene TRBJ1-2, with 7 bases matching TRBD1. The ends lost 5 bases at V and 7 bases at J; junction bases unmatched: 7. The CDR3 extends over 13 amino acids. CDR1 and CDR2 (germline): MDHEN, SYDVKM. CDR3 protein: CASSPQGVGGYTF. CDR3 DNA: TGTGCCAGCAGTCCCCAGGGGGTTGGTGGCTACACCTTC.

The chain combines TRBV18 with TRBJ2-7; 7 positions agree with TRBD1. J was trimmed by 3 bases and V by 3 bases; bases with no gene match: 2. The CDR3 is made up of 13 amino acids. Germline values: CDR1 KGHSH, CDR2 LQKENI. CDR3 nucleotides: TGTGCCAGCTCACCTCGGACAGGCTACGAGCAGTACTTC. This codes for CASSPRTGYEQYF. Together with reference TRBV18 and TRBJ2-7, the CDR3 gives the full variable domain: NAGVMQNPRHLVRRRGQEARLRCSPMKGHSHVYWYRQLPEEGLKFMVYLQKENIIDESGMPKERFSAEFPKEGPSILRIQQVVRGDSAAYFCASSPRTGYEQYFGPGTRLTVT.

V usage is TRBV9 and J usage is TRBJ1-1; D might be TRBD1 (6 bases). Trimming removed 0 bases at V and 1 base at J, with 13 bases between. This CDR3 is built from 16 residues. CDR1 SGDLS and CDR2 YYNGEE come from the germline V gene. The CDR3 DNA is TGTGCCAGCAGCGTAGATCAGGGGCGAGGGAACACTGAAGCTTTCTTT. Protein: CASSVDQGRGNTEAFF.

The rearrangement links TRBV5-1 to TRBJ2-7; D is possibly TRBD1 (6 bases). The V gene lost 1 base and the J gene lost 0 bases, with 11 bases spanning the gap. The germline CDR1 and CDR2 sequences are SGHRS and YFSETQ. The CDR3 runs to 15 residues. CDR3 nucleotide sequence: TGCGCCAGCAGCTTGTGGGGGCGTAGCTCCTACGAGCAGTACTTC. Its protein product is CASSLWGRSSYEQYF.

This chain's CDR3 is CASSLKGADGNTIYF. In nucleotides, the CDR3 is TGTGCCAGCAGCTTGAAGGGGGCAGACGGAAACACCATATATTTT. V gene TRBV5-4 combines with J gene TRBJ1-3, with 7 bases lining up with TRBD1. The CDR3 length is 15 residues. V dropped 1 base and J dropped 4; count of bases not matched to a gene: 5. CDR1 SGHNT and CDR2 YYREEE come from the germline V gene (reference sequence).

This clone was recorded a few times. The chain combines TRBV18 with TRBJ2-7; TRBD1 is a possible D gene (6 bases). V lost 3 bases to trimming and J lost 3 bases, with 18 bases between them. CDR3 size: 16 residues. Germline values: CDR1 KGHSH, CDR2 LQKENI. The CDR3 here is CASSPQGGSSFYEQYF. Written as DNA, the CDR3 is TGTGCCAGCTCACCGCAAGGGGGTAGTAGTTTCTACGAGCAGTACTTC.

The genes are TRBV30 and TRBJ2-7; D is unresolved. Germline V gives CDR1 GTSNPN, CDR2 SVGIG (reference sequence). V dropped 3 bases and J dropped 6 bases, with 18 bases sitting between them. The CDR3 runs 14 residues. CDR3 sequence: CAWRRSPWLTEQYF. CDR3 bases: TGTGCCTGGAGAAGGAGCCCCTGGCTGACCGAGCAGTACTTC.

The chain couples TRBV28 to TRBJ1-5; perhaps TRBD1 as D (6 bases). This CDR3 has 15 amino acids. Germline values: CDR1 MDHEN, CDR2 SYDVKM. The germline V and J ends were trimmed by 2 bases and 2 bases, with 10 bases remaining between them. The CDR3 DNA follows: TGTGCCAGCAGTTTAGGACAGTGGGGCAATCAGCCCCAGCATTTT. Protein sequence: CASSLGQWGNQPQHF.

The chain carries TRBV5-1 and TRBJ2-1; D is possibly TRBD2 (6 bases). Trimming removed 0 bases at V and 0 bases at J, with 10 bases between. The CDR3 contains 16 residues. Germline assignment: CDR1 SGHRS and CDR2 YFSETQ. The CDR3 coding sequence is TGCGCCAGCAGCTTGGACGCGGGATCCTCCTACAATGAGCAGTTCTTC. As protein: CASSLDAGSSYNEQFF.

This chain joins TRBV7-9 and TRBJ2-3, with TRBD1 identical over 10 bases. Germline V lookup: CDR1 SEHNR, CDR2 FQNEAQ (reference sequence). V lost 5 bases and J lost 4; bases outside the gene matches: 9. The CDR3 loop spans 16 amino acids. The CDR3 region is CASSKQGQGFSDTQYF. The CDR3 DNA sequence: TGTGCCAGCAGCAAACAGGGACAGGGGTTTTCAGATACGCAGTATTTT. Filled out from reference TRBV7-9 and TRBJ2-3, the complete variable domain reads DTGVSQNPRHKITKRGQNVTFRCDPISEHNRLYWYRQTLGQGPEFLTYFQNEAQLEKSRLLSDRFSAERPKGSFSTLEIQRTEQGDSAMYLCASSKQGQGFSDTQYFGPGTRLTVL.

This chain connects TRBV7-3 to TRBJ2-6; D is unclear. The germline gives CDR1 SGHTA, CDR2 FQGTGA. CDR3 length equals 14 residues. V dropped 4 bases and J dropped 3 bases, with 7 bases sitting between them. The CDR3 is CASSSGDGANVLTF. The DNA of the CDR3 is TGTGCCAGCAGCTCGGGTGATGGGGCCAACGTCCTGACTTTC.

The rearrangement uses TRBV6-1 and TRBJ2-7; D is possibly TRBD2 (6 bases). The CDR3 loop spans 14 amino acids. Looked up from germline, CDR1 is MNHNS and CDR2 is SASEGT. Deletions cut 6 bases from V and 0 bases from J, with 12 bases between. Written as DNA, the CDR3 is TGTGCCAGCAGCGGGACTTTAGCCTCCTACGAGCAGTACTTC. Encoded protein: CASSGTLASYEQYF.

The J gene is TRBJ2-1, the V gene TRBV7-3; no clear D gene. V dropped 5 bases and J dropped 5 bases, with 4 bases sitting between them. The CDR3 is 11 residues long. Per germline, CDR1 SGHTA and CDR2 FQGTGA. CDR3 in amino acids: CASSQNNEQFF. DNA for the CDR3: TGTGCCAGCAGCCAAAACAATGAGCAGTTCTTC.

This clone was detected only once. The CDR3 loop is CASSLDRNSPLHF. The CDR3, as DNA: TGTGCCAGCAGCTTGGACAGGAATTCACCCCTCCACTTT. The V gene is TRBV11-3, the J gene TRBJ1-6; 7 bases line up with TRBD1. The CDR3 has 13 residues. CDR1 is SGHNT, CDR2 YENEEA, per germline. J was trimmed by 7 bases and V by 3 bases; bases with no gene match: 0.

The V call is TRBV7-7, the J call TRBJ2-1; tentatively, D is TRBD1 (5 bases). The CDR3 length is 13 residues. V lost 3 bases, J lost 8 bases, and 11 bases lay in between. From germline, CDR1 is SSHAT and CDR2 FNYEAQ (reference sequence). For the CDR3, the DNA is TGTGCCAGCAGCTTGGGGATAGGGGATGAGCAGTTCTTC. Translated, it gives CASSLGIGDEQFF.

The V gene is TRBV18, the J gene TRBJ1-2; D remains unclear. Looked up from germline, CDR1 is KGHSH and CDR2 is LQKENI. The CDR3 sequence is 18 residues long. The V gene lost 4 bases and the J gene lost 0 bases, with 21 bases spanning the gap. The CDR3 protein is CASSLEVGRTLANYGYTF. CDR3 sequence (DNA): TGTGCCAGCTCACTCGAGGTCGGACGGACTTTAGCTAACTATGGCTACACCTTC.

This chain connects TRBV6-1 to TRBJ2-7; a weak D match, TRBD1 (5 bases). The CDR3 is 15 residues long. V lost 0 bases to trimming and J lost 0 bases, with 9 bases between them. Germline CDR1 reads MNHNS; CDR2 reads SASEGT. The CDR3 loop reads CASSEALQGSYEQYF. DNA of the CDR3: TGTGCCAGCAGTGAAGCTCTCCAGGGCTCCTACGAGCAGTACTTC.

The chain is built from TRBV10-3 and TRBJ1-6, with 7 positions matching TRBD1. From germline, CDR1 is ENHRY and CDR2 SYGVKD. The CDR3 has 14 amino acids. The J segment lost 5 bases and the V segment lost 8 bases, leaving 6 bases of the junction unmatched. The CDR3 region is CAIGQELDNSPLHF. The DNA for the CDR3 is TGTGCCATCGGACAGGAGTTGGATAATTCACCCCTCCACTTT.

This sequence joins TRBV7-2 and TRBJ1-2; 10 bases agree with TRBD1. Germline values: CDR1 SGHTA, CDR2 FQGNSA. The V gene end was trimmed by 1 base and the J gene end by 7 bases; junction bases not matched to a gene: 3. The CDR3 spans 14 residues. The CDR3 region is CASSLGQGARGYTF. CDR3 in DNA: TGTGCCAGCAGCTTAGGACAGGGGGCTCGTGGCTACACCTTC.

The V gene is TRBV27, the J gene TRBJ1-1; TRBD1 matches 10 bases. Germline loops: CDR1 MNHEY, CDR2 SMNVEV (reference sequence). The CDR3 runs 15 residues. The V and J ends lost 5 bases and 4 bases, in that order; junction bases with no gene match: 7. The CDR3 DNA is TGTGCCAGCAGTACTAGGACAGGGGGAGGCACTGAAGCTTTCTTT. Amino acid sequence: CASSTRTGGGTEAFF.

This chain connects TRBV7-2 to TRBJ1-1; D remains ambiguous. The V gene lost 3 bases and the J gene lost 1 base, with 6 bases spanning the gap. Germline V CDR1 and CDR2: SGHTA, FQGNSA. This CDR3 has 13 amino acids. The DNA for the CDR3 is TGTGCCAGCAGCTTGGCGGCGAACACTGAAGCTTTCTTT. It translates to CASSLAANTEAFF.

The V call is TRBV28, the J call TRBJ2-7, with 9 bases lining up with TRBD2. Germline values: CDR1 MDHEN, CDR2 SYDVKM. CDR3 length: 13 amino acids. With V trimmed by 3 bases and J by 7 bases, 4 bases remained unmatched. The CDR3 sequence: CASSFGTSIEQYF. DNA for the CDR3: TGTGCCAGCAGTTTCGGGACTAGCATAGAGCAGTACTTC.

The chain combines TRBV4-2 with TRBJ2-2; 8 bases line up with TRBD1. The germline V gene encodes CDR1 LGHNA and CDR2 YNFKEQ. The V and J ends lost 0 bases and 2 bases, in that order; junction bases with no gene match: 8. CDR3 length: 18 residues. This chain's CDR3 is CASSQETGALINTGELFF. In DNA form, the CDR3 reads TGTGCCAGCAGCCAAGAGACAGGGGCCCTTATTAACACCGGGGAGCTGTTTTTT.